A selection of T cell receptor beta chains follows, all from one sample in a study of neurological immune-mediated disorders. Using its own MiXCR run on the 5' RACE reads, TCRdb lists one record per CDR3 protein. The sample shows 84,000 or so distinct CDR3 sequences, about 9.4% of them seen only once. The specimen was PBMCs. The receptor source for this set is a man aged 35 to 55 in good health. CDR3s include the opening cysteine and the closing phenylalanine or tryptophan. A D gene is named only where the DNA matches it firmly. Not every row has a clone size; where given, it reads once, few, many or a size class.

.	TRBV18	many	TRBJ1-1	CASSRQRNTEAFF	TGTGCCAGCTCCCGACAGAGGAACACTGAAGCTTTCTTT
TRBD1	TRBV29-1	many	TRBJ2-7	CSVHPGTGRNEQYF	TGCAGCGTTCACCCGGGGACAGGGAGGAACGAGCAGTACTTC
TRBD2	TRBV27	.	TRBJ2-7	CASSFISGDSYEQYF	TGTGCCAGCAGTTTCATAAGCGGGGACTCCTACGAGCAGTACTTC
.	TRBV5-4	many	TRBJ2-1	CASSLSSGSYNEQFF	TGTGCCAGCAGCTTGAGTTCGGGATCCTACAATGAGCAGTTCTTC
.	TRBV5-1	many	TRBJ2-2	CASTSLRASGTGELFF	TGCGCCAGCACCTCCCTGCGAGCCTCGGGCACCGGGGAGCTGTTTTTT
.	TRBV5-1	many	TRBJ1-1	CASSSSGGKGKSTEAFF	.
.	TRBV6-5	.	TRBJ2-7	CASSYSGGDTQYFGPGTRIYEQYF	.
.	TRBV7-7	.	TRBJ2-7	CASSPTGRKWGEQYF	TGTGCTAGCAGCCCTACAGGACGGAAATGGGGCGAGCAGTACTTC
TRBD1	TRBV5-1	many	TRBJ2-7	CASSSRQGAKNEQYF	TGCGCCAGCAGCTCCCGACAGGGGGCGAAAAACGAGCAGTACTTC
.	TRBV12-3/TRBV12-4	.	TRBJ2-2	CATPKGPAGELFF	TGTGCCACCCCAAAGGGACCGGCCGGGGAGCTGTTTTTT
.	TRBV12-3/TRBV12-4	many	TRBJ1-2	CASSSLRGAGGYTF	TGTGCCAGCAGTTCCCTCCGGGGGGCGGGAGGCTACACCTTC
TRBD1	TRBV9	many	TRBJ1-5	CASSVDEGGGQPQHF	TGTGCCAGCAGCGTAGATGAAGGGGGCGGTCAGCCCCAGCATTTT
.	TRBV6-2/TRBV6-3	many	TRBJ2-5	CASSYGQETQYF	TGTGCCAGCAGTTACGGGCAAGAGACCCAGTACTTC
.	TRBV2	many	TRBJ2-5	CASSESGPRETQYF	TGTGCCAGCAGTGAAAGTGGGCCCCGGGAGACCCAGTACTTC
.	TRBV5-1	many	TRBJ2-3	CASSPGRSTDTQYF	TGCGCCAGCAGCCCGGGCAGAAGCACAGATACGCAGTATTTT
.	TRBV29-1	many	TRBJ2-2	CSVVSFGSGELFF	TGCAGCGTCGTGTCATTCGGGTCCGGGGAGCTGTTTTTT
.	TRBV19	many	TRBJ2-5	CAVKDRHQETQYF	TGTGCCGTAAAGGACAGACATCAAGAGACCCAGTACTTC
TRBD1	TRBV11-2	many	TRBJ1-1	CASSLGQGYDTEAFF	TGTGCCAGCAGCTTAGGACAGGGGTATGACACTGAAGCTTTCTTT
.	TRBV7-2	.	TRBJ1-1	CASRILPRPSIMNTEAFF	TGTGCCAGCAGAATACTTCCCCGCCCAAGTATCATGAACACTGAAGCTTTCTTT
.	TRBV20-1	many	TRBJ1-4	CSARDSNPGEKLFF	TGCAGTGCTAGAGATTCTAATCCGGGGGAAAAACTGTTTTTT
.	TRBV29-1	.	TRBJ2-7	CSVETPSYEQDF	TGTAGCGTTGAGACCCCGTCCTACGAGCAGGACTTC
TRBD2	TRBV12-3/TRBV12-4	many	TRBJ2-2	CASSRGSGGANTGELFF	TGTGCCAGCAGTCGGGGTAGCGGGGGGGCGAACACCGGGGAGCTGTTTTTT
.	TRBV29-1	many	TRBJ2-5	CSVEGGGLPGETQYF	TGCAGCGTTGAAGGGGGGGGGCTACCCGGAGAGACCCAGTACTTC
TRBD1	TRBV6-5	many	TRBJ1-3	CASSYSRTGGSGNTIYF	TGTGCCAGCAGTTACTCGAGGACAGGGGGCTCTGGAAACACCATATATTTT
TRBD1	TRBV19	many	TRBJ2-2	CASGDRTTGELFF	TGTGCCAGCGGGGACAGAACCACCGGGGAGCTGTTTTTT
TRBD1	TRBV29-1	many	TRBJ2-7	CSVEVRGTGGNYEQYF	TGCAGCGTTGAAGTAAGGGGGACAGGGGGCAACTACGAGCAGTACTTC
.	TRBV19	many	TRBJ2-4	CASSIRSPVDIQYF	TGTGCCAGTAGTATCAGGAGCCCGGTAGACATTCAGTACTTC
TRBD2	TRBV5-6	many	TRBJ2-1	CASSLGLNEQFF	TGTGCCAGCAGTCTGGGACTAAATGAGCAGTTCTTC
.	TRBV5-5	many	TRBJ2-3	CASSLLGGTGDTQYF	TGTGCCAGCAGCTTACTGGGGGGGACAGGTGATACGCAGTATTTT
.	TRBV6-4	many	TRBJ2-1	CASSDVGARDEQFF	TGTGCCAGCAGTGACGTGGGGGCAAGGGATGAGCAGTTCTTC
.	TRBV6-6	many	TRBJ1-5	CASLAGYSNQPQHF	TGTGCCAGCCTGGCGGGTTATAGCAATCAGCCCCAGCATTTT
.	TRBV20-1	many	TRBJ2-1	CSARSRSGARSYNEQFF	TGCAGTGCTAGATCCCGGAGTGGGGCCCGCTCCTACAATGAGCAGTTCTTC
.	TRBV3-1	many	TRBJ1-2	CASAPRGNYGYTF	TGTGCCAGCGCGCCGAGGGGGAACTATGGCTACACCTTC
TRBD2	TRBV7-2	many	TRBJ2-7	CASSLTSGGAYEQYF	TGTGCCAGCAGCTTGACAAGCGGGGGGGCTTACGAGCAGTACTTC
TRBD1	TRBV6-5	many	TRBJ2-1	CASSYSTGYDEQFF	TGTGCCAGCAGTTACTCGACAGGGTACGATGAGCAGTTCTTC
.	TRBV7-3	.	TRBJ1-1	CASSLWVGTEAFF	TGTGCCAGCAGCTTATGGGTGGGCACTGAAGCTTTCTTT
.	TRBV10-3	many	TRBJ2-1	CAITRSSYNEQFF	TGTGCCATCACGAGGTCCTCCTACAATGAGCAGTTCTTC
.	TRBV27	many	TRBJ1-1	CASSPSGSGTEAFF	TGTGCCAGCAGTCCGTCGGGTTCGGGAACTGAAGCTTTCTTT
.	TRBV6-5	many	TRBJ1-2	CASSYGRQYGYTF	TGTGCCAGCAGTTACGGCAGGCAGTATGGCTACACCTTC
.	TRBV6-5	many	TRBJ2-1	CASSYSNRDYNEQFF	TGTGCCAGCAGTTACTCGAACCGGGACTACAATGAGCAGTTCTTC
.	TRBV12-3/TRBV12-4	medium-sized	TRBJ1-2	CASSLGSGDYTF	TGTGCCAGCAGTTTAGGCTCAGGGGATTACACCTTC
TRBD1	TRBV7-2	many	TRBJ2-7	CASSRDREFHEQYF	TGTGCCAGCAGCCGTGACAGGGAATTTCACGAGCAGTACTTC
.	TRBV28	many	TRBJ2-7	CASSSQAVLGEQYF	TGTGCCAGCAGTAGCCAGGCTGTCTTGGGGGAGCAGTACTTC
.	TRBV14	many	TRBJ1-2	CASSQLQHYGYTF	TGTGCCAGCAGCCAGCTACAGCACTATGGCTACACCTTC
TRBD1	TRBV12-3/TRBV12-4	many	TRBJ1-1	CASRPNRDRGTEAFF	TGTGCCAGCAGGCCAAACAGGGACAGAGGCACTGAAGCTTTCTTT
.	TRBV28	many	TRBJ2-4	CASSLGQAKNIQYF	TGTGCCAGCAGTTTGGGGCAAGCCAAAAACATTCAGTACTTC
TRBD2	TRBV3-1	many	TRBJ2-1	CASSQGPGRIIGSEQFF	TGTGCCAGCAGCCAAGGGCCCGGGAGGATCATAGGCAGTGAGCAGTTCTTC
TRBD1	TRBV20-1	many	TRBJ2-7	CSARRTGTGGSEQYF	TGCAGTGCTAGACGGACCGGGACAGGGGGTTCCGAGCAGTACTTC
TRBD1	TRBV6-5	many	TRBJ2-5	CASSPKEGQGEETQYF	TGTGCCAGCAGTCCTAAAGAAGGACAGGGGGAAGAGACCCAGTACTTC
TRBD2	TRBV5-6	many	TRBJ2-1	CASSSSSGGGNEQFF	TGTGCCAGCAGCAGTTCTAGCGGGGGGGGCAATGAGCAGTTCTTC
.	TRBV27	many	TRBJ1-2	CASSSRGGYGYTF	TGTGCCAGCAGTTCCAGGGGTGGCTATGGCTACACCTTC
.	TRBV11-2	many	TRBJ2-7	CASSSDRTYEQYF	TGTGCCAGCAGCTCCGACAGGACCTACGAGCAGTACTTC
TRBD1	TRBV6-2/TRBV6-3	.	TRBJ2-1	CASRRQGGNEQFF	TGTGCCAGCAGGAGACAGGGGGGCAATGAGCAGTTCTTC
.	TRBV20-1	many	TRBJ1-6	CSARDSRQGNSPLHF	TGCAGTGCTAGAGATTCCCGGCAGGGAAATTCACCCCTCCACTTT